This TCR beta chain was documented in a study of T cell changes during pregnancy in multiple sclerosis. Data came from immunoSEQ multiplex PCR; TCRdb stores just in-frame clones and leaves some out. The sample consists of some 80,000 clones, 90% to 95% of them appearing once. This clone was observed once. Sequencing was performed on peripheral blood, taken in the second trimester of pregnancy. The clonotype was recovered from a female donor with multiple sclerosis, enrolled in a pregnancy study.

As DNA, the CDR3 is TGTGCCAGCAGCTACGATCACAGGGGACCCTACGAGCAGTACTTC. As protein: CASSYDHRGPYEQYF. The chain has TRBV11-1 and TRBJ2-7, with 7 bases identical to TRBD1. The CDR3 is 15 amino acids. The ends lost 4 bases at V and 2 bases at J; junction bases unmatched: 8. The V gene's germline CDR1 is SGHAT and CDR2 FQDESV (reference sequence).